Reported below is one T cell receptor (beta chain). No antigen is known for it. A read error may produce the germline difference seen at one junction end. The data stem from a study of T cells in Graves' hyperthyroidism and ophthalmopathy. Study-level findings and limits: Most expanded thyroid clonotypes above 0.001 recurred in blood.

Researchers amplified the TCR beta CDR3 regions from RNA transcripts. HTBI primers were used for first-round RT-PCR of the TCR CDR3. Using its own MiXCR run on the multiplex PCR reads, TCRdb lists one record per CDR3 protein. Here the sample spans fewer than 700,000 distinct CDR3 sequences, roughly 17% being singletons. Germline V CDR1 and CDR2: SGHDT, YYEEEE. The CDR3 runs 14 residues. Those patients with uncontrolled infection, other autoimmune disease, pregnancy or lactation were excluded. This clonotype was sampled from a woman aged 25 to 39 with Graves' hyperthyroidism. This chain uses TRBV5-6 with TRBJ1-2; perhaps TRBD1 as D (5 bases). Sequencing was done on a sample of blood. The CDR3 is CASTLGGTVTGYTF. The CDR3 region has the DNA TGTGCCAGCACCTTGGGAGGGACTGTTACTGGCTACACCTTC.